This T cell receptor beta chain was sequenced during a study of T cells after yellow fever vaccination. Overall study context: Those fractions that held only low numbers of cells were prepared using the SMART-Seq v4 Ultra Low Input RNA kit.

TCRdb fed the 5' RACE reads into MiXCR, producing one record per CDR3 protein. This table holds some 110,000 distinct CDR3 sequences, more than 7.5% found once. This clonotype was seen repeatedly, ten times or more. Its antigen is not identified. Germline V gene sequence: CDR1 SGDLS, CDR2 YYNGEE. This CDR3 is 15 amino acids long. V dropped 0 bases and J dropped 2; count of bases not matched to a gene: 2. The study's findings and limits: Abundant clonotypes from the bulk population could have been carried over as contaminants into FACS-sorted repertoires. Post-booster samples contained most primary-vaccination clones (around 96% CD4, around 88% CD8).

V gene TRBV9 combines with J gene TRBJ2-1, with 7 bases identical to TRBD2. This sequence originates from a man under 40 who received the YFV17D yellow fever vaccine. Sample: CD8+ T cells sorted from PBMCs, taken 45 days after the yellow fever booster vaccination. This CDR3 reads CASSVVGGPYNEQFF. The CDR3 region has the DNA TGTGCCAGCAGCGTAGTGGGAGGGCCCTACAATGAGCAGTTCTTC.